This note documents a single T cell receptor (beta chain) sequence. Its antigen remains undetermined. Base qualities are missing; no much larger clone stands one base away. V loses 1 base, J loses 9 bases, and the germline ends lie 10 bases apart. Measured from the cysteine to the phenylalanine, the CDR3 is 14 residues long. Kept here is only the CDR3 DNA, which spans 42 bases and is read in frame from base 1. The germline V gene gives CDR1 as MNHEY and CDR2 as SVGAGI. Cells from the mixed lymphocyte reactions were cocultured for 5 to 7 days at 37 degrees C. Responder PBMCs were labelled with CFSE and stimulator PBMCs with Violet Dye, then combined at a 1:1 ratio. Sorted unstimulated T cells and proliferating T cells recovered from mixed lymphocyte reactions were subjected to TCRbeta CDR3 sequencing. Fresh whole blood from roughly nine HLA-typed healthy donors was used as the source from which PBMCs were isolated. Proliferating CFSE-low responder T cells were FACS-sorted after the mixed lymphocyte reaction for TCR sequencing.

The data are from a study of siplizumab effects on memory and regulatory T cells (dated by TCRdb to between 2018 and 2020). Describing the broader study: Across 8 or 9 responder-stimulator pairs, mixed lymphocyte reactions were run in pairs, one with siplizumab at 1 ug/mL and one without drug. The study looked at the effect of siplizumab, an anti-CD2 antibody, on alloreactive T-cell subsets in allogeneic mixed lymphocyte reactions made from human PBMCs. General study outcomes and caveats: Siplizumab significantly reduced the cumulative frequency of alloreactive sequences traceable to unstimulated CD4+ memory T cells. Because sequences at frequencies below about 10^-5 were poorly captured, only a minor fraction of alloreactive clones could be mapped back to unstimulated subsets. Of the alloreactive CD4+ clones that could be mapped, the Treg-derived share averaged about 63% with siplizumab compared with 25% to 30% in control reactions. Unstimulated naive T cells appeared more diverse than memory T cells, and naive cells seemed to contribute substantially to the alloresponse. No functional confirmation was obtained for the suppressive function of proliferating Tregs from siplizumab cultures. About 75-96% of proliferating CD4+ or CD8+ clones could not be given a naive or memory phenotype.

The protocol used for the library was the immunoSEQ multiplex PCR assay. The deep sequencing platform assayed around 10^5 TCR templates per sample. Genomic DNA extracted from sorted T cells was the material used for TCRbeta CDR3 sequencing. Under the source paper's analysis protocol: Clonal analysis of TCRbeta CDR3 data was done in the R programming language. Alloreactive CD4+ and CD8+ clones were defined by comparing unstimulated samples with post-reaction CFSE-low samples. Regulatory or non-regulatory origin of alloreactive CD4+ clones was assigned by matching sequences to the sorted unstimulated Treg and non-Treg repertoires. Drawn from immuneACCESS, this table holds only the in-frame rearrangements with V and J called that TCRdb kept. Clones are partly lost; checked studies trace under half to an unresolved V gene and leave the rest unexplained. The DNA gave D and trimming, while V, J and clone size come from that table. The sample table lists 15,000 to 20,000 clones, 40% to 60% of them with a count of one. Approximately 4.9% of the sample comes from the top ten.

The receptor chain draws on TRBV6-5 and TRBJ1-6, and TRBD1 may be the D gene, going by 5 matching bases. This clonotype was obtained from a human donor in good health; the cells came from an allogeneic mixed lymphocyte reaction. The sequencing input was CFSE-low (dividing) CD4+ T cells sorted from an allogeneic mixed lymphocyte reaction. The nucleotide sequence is TGTGCCAGCAGTTACTACAGGAGTACTTCACCCCTCCACTTT. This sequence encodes CASSYYRSTSPLHF.